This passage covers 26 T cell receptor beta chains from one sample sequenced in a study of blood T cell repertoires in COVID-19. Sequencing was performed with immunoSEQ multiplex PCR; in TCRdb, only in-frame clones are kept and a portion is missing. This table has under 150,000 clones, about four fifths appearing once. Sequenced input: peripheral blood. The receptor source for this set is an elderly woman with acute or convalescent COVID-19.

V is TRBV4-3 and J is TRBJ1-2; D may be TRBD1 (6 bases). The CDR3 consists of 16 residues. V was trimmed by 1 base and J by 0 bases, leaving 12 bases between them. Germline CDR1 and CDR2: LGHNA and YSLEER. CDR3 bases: TGCGCCAGCAGCCAAGTAGGGGACACCCCTAACTATGGCTACACCTTC. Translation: CASSQVGDTPNYGYTF.

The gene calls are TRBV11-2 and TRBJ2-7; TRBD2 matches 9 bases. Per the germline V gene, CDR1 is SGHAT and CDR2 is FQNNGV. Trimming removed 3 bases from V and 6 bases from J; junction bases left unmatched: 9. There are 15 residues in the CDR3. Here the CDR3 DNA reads TGTGCCAGCAGCTTCTTGGCGGGAGGGCCAGGCGAGCAGTACTTC. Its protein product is CASSFLAGGPGEQYF. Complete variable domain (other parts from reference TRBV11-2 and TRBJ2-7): EAGVAQSPRYKIIEKRQSVAFWCNPISGHATLYWYQQILGQGPKLLIQFQNNGVVDDSQLPKDRFSAERLKGVDSTLKIQPAKLEDSAVYLCASSFLAGGPGEQYFGPGTRLTVT.

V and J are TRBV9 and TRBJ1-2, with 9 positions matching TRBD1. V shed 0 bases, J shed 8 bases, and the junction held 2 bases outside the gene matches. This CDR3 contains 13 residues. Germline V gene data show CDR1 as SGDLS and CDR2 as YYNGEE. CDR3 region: CASSVGGQGGYTF. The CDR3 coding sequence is TGTGCCAGCAGCGTAGGGGGACAGGGCGGCTACACCTTC.

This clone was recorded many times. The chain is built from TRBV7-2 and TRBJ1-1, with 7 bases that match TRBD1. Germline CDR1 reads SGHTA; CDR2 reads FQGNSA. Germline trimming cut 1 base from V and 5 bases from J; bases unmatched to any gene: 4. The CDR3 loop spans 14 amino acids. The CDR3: CASSLDRGGTEAFF. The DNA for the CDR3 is TGTGCCAGCAGCTTAGACAGGGGTGGGACTGAAGCTTTCTTT.

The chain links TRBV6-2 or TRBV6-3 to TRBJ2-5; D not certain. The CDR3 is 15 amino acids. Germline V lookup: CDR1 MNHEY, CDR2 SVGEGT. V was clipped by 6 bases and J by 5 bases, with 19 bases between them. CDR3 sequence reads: CASSRPPSPGETQYF. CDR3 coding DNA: TGTGCCAGCAGCCGACCTCCGTCCCCCGGGGAGACCCAGTACTTC.

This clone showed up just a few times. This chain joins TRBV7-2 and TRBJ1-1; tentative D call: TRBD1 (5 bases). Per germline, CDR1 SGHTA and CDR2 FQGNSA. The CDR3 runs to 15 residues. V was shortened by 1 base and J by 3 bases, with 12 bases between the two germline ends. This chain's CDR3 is CASSLVYSGDTEAFF. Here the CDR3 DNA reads TGTGCCAGCAGCTTAGTGTATTCGGGGGACACTGAAGCTTTCTTT.

The CDR3, as DNA: TGCGCCAGCAGCCAAGAGCGGGTTAGCAACACCGGGGAGCTGTTTTTT. It specifies CASSQERVSNTGELFF. The chain carries TRBV4-3 and TRBJ2-2; a weak D match, TRBD2 (5 bases). This CDR3 comprises 16 residues. CDR1 and CDR2 (germline): LGHNA, YSLEER. The V gene lost 0 bases and the J gene lost 2 bases, with 10 bases spanning the gap.

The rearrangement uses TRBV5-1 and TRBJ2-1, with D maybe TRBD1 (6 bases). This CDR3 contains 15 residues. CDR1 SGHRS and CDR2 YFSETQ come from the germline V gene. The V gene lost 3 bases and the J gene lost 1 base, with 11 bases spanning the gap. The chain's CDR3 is CASSSIQGSYNEQFF. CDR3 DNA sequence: TGCGCCAGCAGCTCCATACAGGGTTCCTACAATGAGCAGTTCTTC.

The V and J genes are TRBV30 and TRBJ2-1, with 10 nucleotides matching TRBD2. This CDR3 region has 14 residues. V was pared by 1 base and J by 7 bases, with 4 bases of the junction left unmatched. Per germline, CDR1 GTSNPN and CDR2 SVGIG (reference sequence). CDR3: CAWSAISGRNEQFF. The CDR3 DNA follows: TGTGCCTGGAGTGCGATTAGCGGGAGGAATGAGCAGTTCTTC.

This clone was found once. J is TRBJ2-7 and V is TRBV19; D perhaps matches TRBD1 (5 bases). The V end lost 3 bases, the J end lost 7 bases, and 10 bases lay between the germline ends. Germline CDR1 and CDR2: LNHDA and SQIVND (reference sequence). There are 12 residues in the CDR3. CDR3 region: CASSMAGNEQYF. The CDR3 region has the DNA TGTGCCAGTAGTATGGCAGGGAATGAGCAGTACTTC.

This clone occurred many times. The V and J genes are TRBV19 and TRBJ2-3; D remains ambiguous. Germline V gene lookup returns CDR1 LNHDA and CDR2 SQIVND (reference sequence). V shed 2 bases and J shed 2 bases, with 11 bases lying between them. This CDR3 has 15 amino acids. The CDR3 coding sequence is TGTGCCAGTAGTATAATCCCGTCCCCCACAGATACGCAGTATTTT. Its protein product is CASSIIPSPTDTQYF.

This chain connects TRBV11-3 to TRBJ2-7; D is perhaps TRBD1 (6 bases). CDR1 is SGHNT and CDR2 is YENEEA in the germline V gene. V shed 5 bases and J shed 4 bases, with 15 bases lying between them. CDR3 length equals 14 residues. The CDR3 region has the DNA TGTGCCAGCAGCCCCGGGACACCCAATTACGAGCAGTACTTC. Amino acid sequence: CASSPGTPNYEQYF.

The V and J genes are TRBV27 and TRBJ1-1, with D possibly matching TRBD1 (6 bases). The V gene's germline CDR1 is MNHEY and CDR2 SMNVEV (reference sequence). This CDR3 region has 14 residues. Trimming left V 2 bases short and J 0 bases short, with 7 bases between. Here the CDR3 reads CASSLAGVNTEAFF. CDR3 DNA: TGTGCCAGCAGTTTAGCAGGGGTGAACACTGAAGCTTTCTTT.

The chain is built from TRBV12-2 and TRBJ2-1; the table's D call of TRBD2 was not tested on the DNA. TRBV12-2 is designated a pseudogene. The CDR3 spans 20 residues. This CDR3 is CASRPEHGLASTSSYNEQFF. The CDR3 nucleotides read TGTGCAAGTCGCCCCGAGCACGGACTAGCGTCAACGAGCTCCTACAATGAGCAGTTCTTC.

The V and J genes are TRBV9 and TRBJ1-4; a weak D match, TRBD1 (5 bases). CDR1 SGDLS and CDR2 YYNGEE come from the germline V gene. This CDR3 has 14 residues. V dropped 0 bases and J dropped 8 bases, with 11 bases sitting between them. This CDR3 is CASSVGPGREKLFF. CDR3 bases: TGTGCCAGCAGCGTAGGGCCAGGGAGGGAAAAACTGTTTTTT.

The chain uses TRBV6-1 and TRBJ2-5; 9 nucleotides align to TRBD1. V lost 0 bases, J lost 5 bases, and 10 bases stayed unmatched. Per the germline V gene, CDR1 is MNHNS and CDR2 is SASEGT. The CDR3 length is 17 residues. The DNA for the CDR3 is TGTGCCAGCAGTGAAGCGTTCTACAGGGGGCTGACGGAGACCCAGTACTTC. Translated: CASSEAFYRGLTETQYF.

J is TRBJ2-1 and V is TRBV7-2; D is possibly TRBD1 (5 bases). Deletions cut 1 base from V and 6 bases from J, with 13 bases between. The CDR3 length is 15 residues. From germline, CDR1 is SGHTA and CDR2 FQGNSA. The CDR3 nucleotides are TGTGCCAGCAGCTTAGGTGGCAGGGTCAGCAATGAGCAGTTCTTC. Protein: CASSLGGRVSNEQFF.

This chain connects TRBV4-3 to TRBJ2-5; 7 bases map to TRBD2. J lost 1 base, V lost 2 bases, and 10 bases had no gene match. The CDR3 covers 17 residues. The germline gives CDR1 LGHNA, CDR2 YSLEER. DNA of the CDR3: TGCGCCAGCAGCCAACGGGAGGCCCTTCCAAGCCAAGAGACCCAGTACTTC. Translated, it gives CASSQREALPSQETQYF.

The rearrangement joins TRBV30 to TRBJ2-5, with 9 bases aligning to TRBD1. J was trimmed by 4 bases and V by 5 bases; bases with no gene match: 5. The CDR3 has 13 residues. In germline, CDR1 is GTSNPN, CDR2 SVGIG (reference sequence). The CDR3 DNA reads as TGTGCCTGGGGACAGGGGTTGACAGAGACCCAGTACTTC. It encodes CAWGQGLTETQYF. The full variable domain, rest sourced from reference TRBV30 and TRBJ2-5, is SQTIHQWPATLVQPVGSPLSLECTVEGTSNPNLYWYRQAAGRGLQLLFYSVGIGQISSEVPQNLSASRPQDRQFILSSKKLLLSDSGFYLCAWGQGLTETQYFGPGTRLLVL.

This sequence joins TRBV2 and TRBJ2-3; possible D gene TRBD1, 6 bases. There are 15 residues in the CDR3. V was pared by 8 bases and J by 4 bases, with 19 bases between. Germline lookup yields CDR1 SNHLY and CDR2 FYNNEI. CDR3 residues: CASRGGVMVADTQYF. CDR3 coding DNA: TGTGCCAGCCGTGGGGGCGTGATGGTCGCAGATACGCAGTATTTT.

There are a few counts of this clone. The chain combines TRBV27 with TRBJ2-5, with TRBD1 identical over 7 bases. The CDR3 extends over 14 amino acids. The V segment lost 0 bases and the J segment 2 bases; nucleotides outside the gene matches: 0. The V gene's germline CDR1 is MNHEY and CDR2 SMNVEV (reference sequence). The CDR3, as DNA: TGTGCCAGCAGTTTATCGGGACAGCAAGAGACCCAGTACTTC. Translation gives CASSLSGQQETQYF.

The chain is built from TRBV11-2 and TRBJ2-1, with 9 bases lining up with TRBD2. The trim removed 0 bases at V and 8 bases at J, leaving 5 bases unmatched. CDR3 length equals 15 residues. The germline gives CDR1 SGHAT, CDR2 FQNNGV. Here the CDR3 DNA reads TGTGCCAGCAGCTTAGAGGGACTAGCCTCCCATGAGCAGTTCTTC. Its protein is CASSLEGLASHEQFF.

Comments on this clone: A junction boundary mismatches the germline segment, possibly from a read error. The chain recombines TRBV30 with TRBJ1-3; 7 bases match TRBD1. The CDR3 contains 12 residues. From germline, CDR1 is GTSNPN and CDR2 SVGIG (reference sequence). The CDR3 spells CAWSGYRDRVHF. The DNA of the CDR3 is TGTGCCTGGAGTGGGTACCGGGACAGAGTTCATTTT.

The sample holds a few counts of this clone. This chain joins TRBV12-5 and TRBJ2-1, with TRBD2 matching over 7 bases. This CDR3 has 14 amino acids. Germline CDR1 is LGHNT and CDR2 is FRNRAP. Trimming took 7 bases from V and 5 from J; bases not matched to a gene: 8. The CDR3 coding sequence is TGTGCTAGTGTCAGGGAGGGCCGGGACAATGAGCAGTTCTTC. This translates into CASVREGRDNEQFF. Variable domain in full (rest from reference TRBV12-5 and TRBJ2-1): DARVTQTPRHKVTEMGQEVTMRCQPILGHNTVFWYRQTMMQGLELLAYFRNRAPLDDSGMPKDRFSAEMPDATLATLKIQPSEPRDSAVYFCASVREGRDNEQFFGPGTRLTVL.

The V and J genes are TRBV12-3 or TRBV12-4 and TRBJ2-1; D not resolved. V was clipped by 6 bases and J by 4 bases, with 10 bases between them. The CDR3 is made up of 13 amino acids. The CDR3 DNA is TGTGCCAGCAGCCCCGTCGGGTACAATGAGCAGTTCTTC. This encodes CASSPVGYNEQFF.

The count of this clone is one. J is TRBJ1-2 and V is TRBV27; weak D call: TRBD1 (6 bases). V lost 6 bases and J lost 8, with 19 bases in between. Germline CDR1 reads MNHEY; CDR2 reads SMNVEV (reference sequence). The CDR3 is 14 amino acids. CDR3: CASRTETGSGGYTF. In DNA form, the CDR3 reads TGTGCCAGCAGGACCGAAACAGGGTCGGGGGGCTACACCTTC.